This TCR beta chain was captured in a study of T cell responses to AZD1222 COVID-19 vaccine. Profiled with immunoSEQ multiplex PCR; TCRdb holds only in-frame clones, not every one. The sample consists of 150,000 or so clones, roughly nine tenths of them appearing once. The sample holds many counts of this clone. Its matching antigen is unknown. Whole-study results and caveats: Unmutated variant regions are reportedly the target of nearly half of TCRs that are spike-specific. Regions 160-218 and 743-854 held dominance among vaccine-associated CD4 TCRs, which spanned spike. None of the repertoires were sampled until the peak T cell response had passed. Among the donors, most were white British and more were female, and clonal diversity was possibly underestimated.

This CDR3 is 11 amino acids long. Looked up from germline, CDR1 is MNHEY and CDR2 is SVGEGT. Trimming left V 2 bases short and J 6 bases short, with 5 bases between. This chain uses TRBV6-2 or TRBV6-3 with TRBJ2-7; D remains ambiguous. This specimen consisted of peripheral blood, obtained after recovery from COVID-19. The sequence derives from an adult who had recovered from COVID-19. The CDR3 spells CASSYGVEQYF. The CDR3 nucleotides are TGTGCCAGCAGTTACGGGGTCGAGCAGTACTTC.